Described below is a single T cell receptor (beta chain) sequence and its context. The data derive from a study of blood T cell repertoires in COVID-19. Overall study: T cells, B-cell-depleted T cells, or PBMCs supplied cDNA or gDNA.

The CDR3 runs to 13 residues. V was trimmed by 8 bases and J by 2 bases, leaving 11 bases between them. Germline V gene lookup returns CDR1 MNHEY and CDR2 SVGAGI. Authors' processing steps: Counts of nucleated cells, estimated from reference gene primer amplification, were obtained. The data were produced by immunoSEQ multiplex PCR, yet TCRdb's version contains in-frame clones alone and is incomplete. V, J and clone size reflect that table, while D and trimming were determined from the DNA. The sample shows 120,000 to 150,000 clones, less than 90% of them seen only once. Sequenced sample: peripheral blood. The chain has TRBV6-5 and TRBJ2-3; possibly TRBD1 for D (6 bases). This TCR derives from a human donor in a cohort sampled during active COVID-19. The CDR3 loop reads CASSGQLTDTQYF. The CDR3 DNA follows: TGTGCCAGCTCTGGACAGCTCACAGATACGCAGTATTTT.